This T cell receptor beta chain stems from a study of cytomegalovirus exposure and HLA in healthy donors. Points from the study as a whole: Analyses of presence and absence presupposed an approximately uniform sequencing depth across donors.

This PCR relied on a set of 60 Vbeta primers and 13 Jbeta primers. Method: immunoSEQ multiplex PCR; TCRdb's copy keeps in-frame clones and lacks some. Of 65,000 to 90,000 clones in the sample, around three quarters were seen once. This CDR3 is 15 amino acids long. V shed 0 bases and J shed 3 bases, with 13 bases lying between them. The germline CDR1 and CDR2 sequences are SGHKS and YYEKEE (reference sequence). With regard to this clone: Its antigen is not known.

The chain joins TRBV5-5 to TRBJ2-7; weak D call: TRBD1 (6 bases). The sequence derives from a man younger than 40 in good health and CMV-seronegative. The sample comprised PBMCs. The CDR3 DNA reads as TGTGCCAGCAGCTTGGCCGCCGGGACAATCTACGAGCAGTACTTC. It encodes CASSLAAGTIYEQYF.